The rows below give T cell receptor beta chains drawn from one sample of a study of T-cell memory formation after mild COVID-19. TCRdb recomputed calls from the 5' RACE reads with MiXCR, one row per CDR3 protein. Among 120,000 or so distinct CDR3 sequences listed, about 5.9% were seen once. Sequencing used PBMCs or a T cell subset sorted from them (not recorded which). Receptor source: an adult woman who had mild COVID-19 (a few samples of this study predate the infection). Cell type and time point are not known. Both conserved end residues are part of each CDR3. D genes are given only for firm matches. Not all rows give a size; the values are once, few, many and, for expanded clones, a class.

V	J	D	size	DNA	CDR3
TRBV5-1	TRBJ2-1	NA	many	TGCGCCAGCAGCTTGGAGGGGGGCTCCTACAATGAGCAGTTCTTC	CASSLEGGSYNEQFF
TRBV18	TRBJ1-5	NA	few	TGTGCCAGCTCACCCGGGGACACACAATTAAATCAGCCCCAGCATTTT	CASSPGDTQLNQPQHF
TRBV29-1	TRBJ2-1	NA	NA	TGCAGCGTTGTAAAGGTATACAATGAGCAGTTCTTC	CSVVKVYNEQFF
TRBV4-2	TRBJ1-1	TRBD1	NA	TGTGCCAGCATTCCCGGGACAGGAATCCCCAACACTGAAGCTTTCTTT	CASIPGTGIPNTEAFF
TRBV11-2	TRBJ1-5	NA	NA	TGTGCCAGCAGCTTAGTCGTAGGGAATCAGCCCCAGCATTTT	CASSLVVGNQPQHF
TRBV12-3/TRBV12-4	TRBJ1-3	NA	many	TGTGCCAGCAGTTCCCAGGTAGGAGGCTCCGCTGGAAACACCATATATTTT	CASSSQVGGSAGNTIYF
TRBV7-3	TRBJ2-7	TRBD1	few	TGTGCCAGCAGCCCCGGGACAGGGGCCGAGCAGTACTTC	CASSPGTGAEQYF
TRBV7-9	TRBJ2-7	TRBD1	NA	TGTGCCAGCAGCTTGGCGGGACAGGGGTCGGACGAGCAGTACTTC	CASSLAGQGSDEQYF
TRBV24-1	TRBJ2-1	TRBD2	NA	TGTGCCACCAGTGACCGAGGGGCGGCTAGCGGGGGGAGGAATGAGCAGTTCTTC	CATSDRGAASGGRNEQFF
TRBV24-1	TRBJ2-1	NA	many	TGTGCCACCTCCGGGGTACCCTACAATGAGCAGTTCTTC	CATSGVPYNEQFF
TRBV29-1	TRBJ2-7	TRBD2	once	TGCAGCGCCCGATCCGGCGGGGGGGACGAGCAGTACTTC	CSARSGGGDEQYF
TRBV24-1	TRBJ2-3	NA	NA	TGTGCCACCAGTGATCTCGTGGGCTCTAGCACAGATACGCAGTATTTT	CATSDLVGSSTDTQYF
TRBV7-2	TRBJ2-5	NA	many	TGTGCCAGCAGCCTCGGGGCAGGGAGAATAACGGAGACCCAGTACTTC	CASSLGAGRITETQYF
TRBV20-1	TRBJ1-3	NA	many	TGCAGTGCTAGAGATGCCAGGACCAACTCTGGAAACACCATATATTTT	CSARDARTNSGNTIYF
TRBV21-1	TRBJ1-1	NA	NA	TGTGCCAGCACCCTCACCCTCCCCGAAGCTTTCTTT	CASTLTLPEAFF
TRBV5-5	TRBJ1-2	TRBD1	NA	TGTGCCAGCAGCTTTTTCCAGGGGGAGAACTATGGCTACACCTTC	CASSFFQGENYGYTF
TRBV29-1	TRBJ1-1	NA	NA	TGCAGCGCTAAAATACACACTGAAGCTTTCTTT	CSAKIHTEAFF
TRBV20-1	TRBJ1-5	TRBD1	NA	TGCAGTGCGAGGGACAGGAGGAGCAATCAGCCCCAGCATTTT	CSARDRRSNQPQHF
TRBV20-1	TRBJ2-7	NA	many	TGCAGTGCCGCTCCAACGGGACCGTCCTACGAGCAGTACTTC	CSAAPTGPSYEQYF
TRBV27	TRBJ1-1	NA	few	TGTGCCAGCAGTTTACGGCAGCGAAAGAACACTGAAGCTTTCTTT	CASSLRQRKNTEAFF
TRBV20-1	TRBJ2-3	NA	many	TGCAGTGCTAGTCGACGGGAGCAAGGCACAGATACGCAGTATTTT	CSASRREQGTDTQYF
TRBV12-3/TRBV12-4	TRBJ2-1	NA	few	TGTGCCAGCAGTTCCCACGGGGGACTGGCGTACAATGAGCAGTTCTTC	CASSSHGGLAYNEQFF
TRBV12-5	TRBJ2-3	NA	many	TGTGCTAGTGGTTTGTTGACTAAACAGGGCGGCACAGATACGCAGTATTTT	CASGLLTKQGGTDTQYF
TRBV12-3/TRBV12-4	TRBJ2-1	TRBD2	NA	TGTGCCAGCAGTTTAACGAGCGGGATGAGAAATGAGCAGTTCTTC	CASSLTSGMRNEQFF
TRBV6-5	TRBJ2-6	NA	few	TGTGCCAGCAGTTACTCGGGGGTTGGAGCTGGGGCCAACGTCCTGACTTTC	CASSYSGVGAGANVLTF
TRBV9	TRBJ2-1	NA	many	TGTGCCAGCAGCTCCGTGGGGCGGTTCTCCTACAATGAGCAGTTCTTC	CASSSVGRFSYNEQFF
TRBV4-1	TRBJ1-6	TRBD1	many	TGCGCCAGCAGCCAGGGGACAGGGCAGGAGCGGAATTCACCCCTCCACTTT	CASSQGTGQERNSPLHF
TRBV7-9	TRBJ1-2	TRBD1	many	TGTGCCAGCAGCGCACTCGACAGGGGCTATGGCTACACCTTC	CASSALDRGYGYTF
TRBV6-5	TRBJ2-3	TRBD1	many	TGTGCCAGCAGTTATAGGGACAGGGTAGATACGCAGTATTTT	CASSYRDRVDTQYF
TRBV6-2/TRBV6-3	TRBJ1-6	NA	many	TGTGCCAGCAGCGTCCCCCGGAATTCACCCCTCCACTTT	CASSVPRNSPLHF
TRBV12-3/TRBV12-4	TRBJ2-2	NA	NA	TGTGCCAGCAGTTTTATCAGGGGCACCGGGGAGCTGTTTTTT	CASSFIRGTGELFF
TRBV5-1	TRBJ1-2	NA	few	TGCGCCAGCAGCAATAAACAGGGCTACTATGGCTACACCTTC	CASSNKQGYYGYTF
TRBV27	TRBJ2-1	NA	few	TGTGCCAGCAGTTATGGAGGGCTGCCCACCCGCTCACGGACCAATGAGCAGTTCTTC	CASSYGGLPTRSRTNEQFF